The entry that follows covers one T cell receptor (beta chain) sequence. The antigen is not known. Sequencing was performed with immunoSEQ multiplex PCR; in TCRdb, only in-frame clones are kept and a portion is missing. This sample has some 7,200 clones, with roughly 88% found just once. This sample was included in a study of chemoradiotherapy in HPV16-positive cancers. On the study more broadly: A couple of HPV16-positive patients' cells yielded candidate HPV-specific clones and common motifs. The study, taken as a whole, reports: Candidate HPV-specific clones and E7-related TCR motifs grew in tumor during treatment. Only a couple of HPV16-positive patients supplied the functional HPV-specificity definition.

This CDR3 contains 14 residues. Trimming removed 3 bases from V and 5 bases from J, with 13 bases in between. Germline CDR1 KGHSH, CDR2 LQKENI. This specimen was tumor tissue, taken from a patient who underwent chemoradiotherapy. This clonotype originated in a human donor with HPV-associated anogenital cancer. The chain employs TRBV18 and TRBJ1-1, with D tentatively TRBD1 (5 bases). The CDR3 region has the DNA TGTGCCAGCTCACCCTCGTGGGGGGAAACTGAAGCTTTCTTT. Protein product: CASSPSWGETEAFF. The complete variable domain, with remaining parts taken from reference TRBV18 and TRBJ1-1, reads NAGVMQNPRHLVRRRGQEARLRCSPMKGHSHVYWYRQLPEEGLKFMVYLQKENIIDESGMPKERFSAEFPKEGPSILRIQQVVRGDSAAYFCASSPSWGETEAFFGQGTRLTVV.